Sequencing of this T cell receptor (beta chain) was carried out in a study of T cell repertoires in cytomegalovirus infection. TCRdb redid the calling of the reads with MiXCR, one entry per CDR3 protein. Found here are under 800,000 distinct CDR3 sequences, roughly 26% of them singletons; the top ten hold 7.5% to 9%. Worth noting for this clonotype: It may be a read error: a sequence one base away is much more abundant.

CDR3 length equals 14 residues. Germline V lookup: CDR1 MNHEY, CDR2 SVGEGT. This rearrangement joins TRBV6-2 or TRBV6-3 to TRBJ1-1, with a weak D call TRBD1 (5 bases). This receptor was taken from a human donor in good health (CMV status not recorded). Some clones in this sample may be carry-over from other donors' samples. The sequencing input was CD8+ T cells from PBMCs. The CDR3 protein is CASNYGHTNTEAFF. The CDR3 DNA reads as TGTGCCAGCAATTACGGACACACGAACACTGAAGCTTTCTTT.